This record looks at one TCR beta chain sequence and its context. The germline gives CDR1 SGHTA, CDR2 FQGTGA. With V trimmed by 9 bases and J by 1 base, 5 bases remained unmatched. This CDR3 contains 14 residues. The sample originates from a study of blood T cell repertoires in COVID-19. In the authors' workflow: Estimation of nucleated cell counts was performed using reference gene primer amplification. Assay: immunoSEQ multiplex PCR; the TCRdb copy retains only in-frame clones and omits some. V and J calls and clone size are those listed in that table; D and trimming were worked out from the DNA. The data hold roughly 100,000 clones, with around 89% observed a single time.

V is TRBV7-3 and J is TRBJ2-4, with 8 bases matching TRBD2. This TCR was recovered from a woman in her sixties with acute or convalescent COVID-19. The sample was peripheral blood. CDR3 DNA: TGTGCCAGGGTAGCGGGGACGGCCAAAAACATTCAGTACTTC. The encoded protein is CARVAGTAKNIQYF.